Reported below is one TCR beta chain. What it binds is unknown. The entry originates in a study of Graves' ophthalmopathy and Graves' hyperthyroidism. The wider study: Before any treatment was given, at initial diagnosis, peripheral blood was collected.

With 9 bases removed from V and 7 bases from J, the gap between germline ends came to 18 bases. The V gene's germline CDR1 is SNHLY and CDR2 FYNNEI. The CDR3 runs to 14 residues. Transcripts of RNA were the source for amplifying TCR beta CDR3 regions. Following a first-round RT-PCR that used HTBI primers, a second-round multiplex PCR was carried out. TCRdb re-called the multiplex PCR reads through MiXCR, storing one row per CDR3 protein. Of around 670,000 distinct CDR3 sequences listed, about 44% were seen once; the top ten hold less than 55%. The study's findings and limits: Ophthalmopathy versus stable hyperthyroidism: 13-signature model gave around 90% sensitivity, 75% to 83% specificity. The model's prediction of ophthalmopathy progression had approximately 67% sensitivity and roughly 77% specificity. Detection in blood was also observed for most expanded thyroid clonotypes above 0.001 frequency.

The sequence was collected from an adult man with Graves' ophthalmopathy. Sample: peripheral blood. The chain recombines TRBV2 with TRBJ1-4, with D hard to call. The CDR3 DNA follows: TGTGCCAGTGGCGGCGGGAAGGCAGGTGAAAAACTGTTTTTT. Translating it yields CASGGGKAGEKLFF.